A selection of T cell receptor beta chains follows, all from one sample in a study of T cell repertoires in aging, cancer and after chemotherapy. TCRdb used MiXCR to reprocess the multiplex PCR reads, holding one entry per CDR3 protein. This sample has around 5,200 distinct CDR3 sequences, with 25% to 35% found just once. The sequenced sample consisted of blood. The receptors shown here come from a human donor in good health. The CDR3 runs from the conserved cysteine through the conserved F or W. The D gene is left open where the match is weak. Clone size appears in some rows only: once, few, many, or a class for an expanded clone.

j_call v_call d_call clone_size cdr3_length cdr3_aa cdr3_nt
TRBJ1-1 TRBV6-6 NA NA 19 CASSQESPMALLRNTEAFF TGTGCCAGCAGCCAAGAGTCCCCCATGGCCCTCTTAAGGAACACTGAAGCTTTCTTT
TRBJ1-5 TRBV6-1 TRBD1 few 15 CASSDRGRLDQPQHF TGTGCCAGCAGCGACAGGGGAAGGCTGGATCAGCCCCAGCATTTT
TRBJ1-5 TRBV5-6 NA few 12 CASSFNRQPQHF TGTGCCAGCAGCTTTAACCGCCAGCCCCAGCATTTT
TRBJ1-1 TRBV5-6 NA NA 12 CASSSQMGQAFF TGTGCCAGCAGCTCACAGATGGGGCAAGCTTTCTTT
TRBJ2-7 TRBV7-9 NA NA 12 CASSSQTYEQYF TGTGCCAGCAGCTCTCAGACCTACGAGCAGTACTTC
TRBJ2-7 TRBV6-6 NA medium-sized 12 CASSDRSYEQYF TGTGCCAGCAGTGACCGTTCCTACGAGCAGTACTTC
TRBJ1-5 TRBV6-5 NA few 12 CASSSAGGPQHF TGTGCCAGCAGTTCCGCGGGGGGGCCCCAGCATTTT
TRBJ2-7 TRBV20-1 TRBD1 NA 15 CSAILRDRGSYEQYF TGCAGTGCTATCCTTCGGGACAGGGGCTCCTACGAGCAGTACTTC
TRBJ2-5 TRBV29-1 TRBD2 large 15 CSVSWDYYSQETQYF TGCAGCGTTTCGTGGGACTATTACTCCCAAGAGACCCAGTACTTC
TRBJ1-4 TRBV6-1 NA once 14 CASQTGGDPEKLFF TGTGCCAGTCAAACGGGGGGGGACCCCGAAAAACTGTTTTTT
TRBJ2-5 TRBV6-5 NA medium-sized 15 CASSSFMRTQETQYF TGTGCCAGCAGTTCCTTTATGCGGACCCAAGAGACCCAGTACTTC
TRBJ1-4 TRBV15 NA NA 14 CATSRRDGDEKLFF TGTGCCACCAGCAGAAGAGACGGCGACGAGAAACTGTTTTTT
TRBJ2-1 TRBV5-4 NA NA 20 CASSLTSGTGTGEYYNEQFF TGTGCCAGCAGCTTGACTAGCGGGACCGGGACAGGGGAATACTACAATGAGCAGTTCTTC
TRBJ2-1 TRBV6-1 TRBD1 few 15 CASSGQGSSYNEQFF TGTGCCAGCAGCGGACAGGGGAGCTCCTACAATGAGCAGTTCTTC
TRBJ2-4 TRBV7-9 TRBD2 NA 18 CASSTGTSGGATKNIQYF TGTGCCAGCAGCACCGGGACTAGCGGGGGGGCGACCAAAAACATTCAGTACTTC
TRBJ2-3 TRBV30 TRBD2 NA 15 CAWSVLAGNTDTQYF TGTGCCTGGAGTGTACTAGCGGGGAACACAGATACGCAGTATTTT
TRBJ1-1 TRBV27 TRBD1 few 14 CASNARQGRLGAFF TGTGCCAGCAACGCCCGACAGGGCCGCCTCGGGGCTTTCTTT
TRBJ2-7 TRBV29-1 TRBD1 medium-sized 14 CSVVDRDRIYEQYF TGCAGCGTTGTCGATCGGGACAGGATCTACGAGCAGTACTTC
TRBJ2-7 TRBV18 NA NA 16 CASSPEMTVIVYEQYF TGTGCCAGCTCACCGGAGATGACGGTTATAGTCTACGAGCAGTACTTC
TRBJ2-2 TRBV19 NA medium-sized 16 CASSMWRGLDTGELFF TGTGCCAGTAGTATGTGGAGGGGGCTGGACACCGGGGAGCTGTTTTTT
TRBJ2-1 TRBV7-9 NA few 12 CASSLPRGEQFF TGTGCCAGCAGCTTACCGAGGGGTGAGCAGTTCTTC
TRBJ2-5 TRBV27 NA NA 16 CASSPYDRLSQETQYF TGTGCCAGCAGTCCCTACGACAGGCTTTCTCAAGAGACCCAGTACTTC
TRBJ2-3 TRBV27 NA medium-sized 14 CASSLLTVTDTQYF TGTGCCAGCAGCCTCTTGACGGTCACAGATACGCAGTATTTT
TRBJ2-5 TRBV15 NA medium-sized 15 CATSTRNRGRETQYF TGTGCCACCAGCACCCGTAACCGGGGCAGGGAGACCCAGTACTTC
TRBJ2-1 TRBV6-5 NA few 15 CASRGRDSFYNEQFF TGTGCCAGCAGGGGCCGGGACTCCTTCTACAATGAGCAGTTCTTC
TRBJ1-2 TRBV15 NA few 14 CATSRDQGPYGYTF TGTGCCACCAGCAGAGATCAGGGCCCCTATGGCTACACCTTC
TRBJ1-2 TRBV19 TRBD1 medium-sized 13 CASSATGGDGYTF TGTGCCAGTAGTGCAACAGGGGGGGATGGCTACACCTTC
TRBJ2-1 TRBV6-6 NA medium-sized 13 CASSRGSYNEQFF TGTGCCAGCAGTCGGGGGTCCTACAATGAGCAGTTCTTC
TRBJ2-3 TRBV20-1 TRBD2 NA 15 CSAVSSGRAGYTQYF TGCAGTGCTGTCTCTAGCGGGAGGGCCGGATATACGCAGTATTTT
TRBJ2-3 TRBV4-3 NA NA 15 CASSYGGGNTDTQYF TGCGCCAGCAGCTACGGCGGCGGGAACACAGATACGCAGTATTTT
TRBJ2-6 TRBV24-1 NA medium-sized 13 CAAASSGANVLTF TGTGCCGCCGCAAGCTCTGGGGCCAACGTCCTGACTTTC
TRBJ2-5 TRBV30 NA medium-sized 13 CAWSVRMRETQYF TGTGCCTGGAGTGTACGGATGAGAGAGACCCAGTACTTC
TRBJ1-5 TRBV30 NA few 13 CAWSKGENQPQHF TGTGCCTGGAGTAAGGGAGAGAATCAGCCCCAGCATTTT
TRBJ2-7 TRBV27 TRBD1 NA 14 CASSWDRGLYEQYF TGTGCCAGCAGTTGGGACAGGGGGCTGTACGAGCAGTACTTC
TRBJ1-1 TRBV10-3 NA NA 15 CAISGPGGTNTEAFF TGTGCCATCAGTGGTCCGGGGGGGACTAACACTGAAGCTTTCTTT
TRBJ2-5 TRBV11-1 NA NA 12 CASSRGQETQYF TGTGCCAGCAGCAGGGGCCAAGAGACCCAGTACTTC
TRBJ1-4 TRBV27 NA NA 16 CASSLGPGTGNEKLFF TGTGCCAGCAGTTTAGGTCCCGGGACCGGGAATGAAAAACTGTTTTTT
TRBJ2-1 TRBV6-5 TRBD1 medium-sized 16 CASSYPGQGRNNEQFF TGTGCCAGCAGTTACCCGGGACAGGGTCGGAACAATGAGCAGTTCTTC
TRBJ1-5 TRBV29-1 TRBD1 NA 14 CSSSPGTGDQPQHF TGCAGTTCCTCCCCCGGGACAGGGGACCAGCCCCAGCATTTT
TRBJ2-2 TRBV10-3 NA NA 16 CASSYSSPGESGELFF TGTGCCAGCAGTTACTCGTCCCCAGGGGAGTCCGGGGAGCTGTTTTTT
TRBJ2-6 TRBV11-2 NA medium-sized 14 CASSLLRGGNVLTF TGTGCCAGCAGCCTTCTCCGGGGTGGCAACGTCCTGACTTTC
TRBJ1-2 TRBV19 NA few 14 CASSIGGANYGYTF TGTGCCAGTAGTATAGGCGGAGCTAACTATGGCTACACCTTC
TRBJ1-1 TRBV19 NA medium-sized 13 CASAPTGDTEAFF TGTGCCAGTGCCCCGACTGGAGACACTGAAGCTTTCTTT
TRBJ2-2 TRBV6-2/TRBV6-3 TRBD2 NA 15 CASRLGLAGAGELFF TGTGCCAGCAGACTGGGACTAGCGGGAGCCGGGGAGCTGTTTTTT
TRBJ1-2 TRBV27 TRBD1 few 13 CASSGTGLYGYTF TGTGCCAGCAGCGGGACAGGGCTCTATGGCTACACCTTC
TRBJ1-4 TRBV5-6 NA NA 16 CASRRGMLGSDEKLFF TGTGCCAGCAGGCGTGGGATGTTAGGGTCCGATGAAAAACTGTTTTTT
TRBJ2-5 TRBV29-1 NA large 12 CSVDPARETQYF TGCAGCGTTGATCCGGCCCGGGAGACCCAGTACTTC
TRBJ1-6 TRBV12-3/TRBV12-4 TRBD1 NA 16 CASSVGRETRQGPLHF TGTGCCAGCAGCGTCGGCCGTGAAACCAGACAGGGCCCCCTCCACTTT
TRBJ1-1 TRBV15 NA NA 15 CATSRAGGSGTEAFF TGTGCCACCAGCAGGGCCGGGGGGTCGGGGACTGAAGCTTTCTTT
TRBJ1-5 TRBV12-3/TRBV12-4 NA NA 14 CASTPDRLNQPQHF TGTGCCAGCACCCCTGACAGACTAAATCAGCCCCAGCATTTT
TRBJ2-5 TRBV29-1 TRBD1 large 13 CSVAGQAGETQYF TGCAGCGTCGCCGGACAGGCCGGTGAGACCCAGTACTTC
TRBJ2-7 TRBV27 TRBD1 NA 14 CASSRRDRVEEQYF TGTGCCAGCAGCAGACGGGACAGGGTGGAGGAGCAGTACTTC
TRBJ2-1 TRBV30 NA medium-sized 12 CAWSVGPVEQFF TGTGCCTGGAGTGTAGGCCCCGTTGAGCAGTTCTTC
TRBJ1-6 TRBV19 NA medium-sized 15 CASSTSYGGRSPLHF TGTGCCAGTAGTACCTCGTACGGGGGGCGATCACCCCTCCACTTT
TRBJ1-5 TRBV29-1 NA medium-sized 13 CSVAYEVNQPQHF TGCAGCGTTGCGTATGAAGTGAATCAGCCCCAGCATTTT
TRBJ2-2 TRBV6-1 NA few 17 CASSRLRGGRTTGELFF TGTGCCAGCAGCCGTTTACGTGGTGGCAGGACCACCGGGGAGCTGTTTTTT
TRBJ1-3 TRBV19 NA medium-sized 17 CASSSRGTGFSGNTIYF TGTGCCAGTAGTTCAAGGGGGACGGGGTTCTCTGGAAACACCATATATTTT
TRBJ2-3 TRBV7-9 TRBD1 NA 15 CASSPGTGSTDTQYF TGTGCCAGCAGCCCGGGGACAGGTAGCACAGATACGCAGTATTTT
TRBJ1-1 TRBV20-1 NA NA 11 CSAKGQAEAFF TGCAGTGCAAAGGGCCAAGCTGAAGCTTTCTTT